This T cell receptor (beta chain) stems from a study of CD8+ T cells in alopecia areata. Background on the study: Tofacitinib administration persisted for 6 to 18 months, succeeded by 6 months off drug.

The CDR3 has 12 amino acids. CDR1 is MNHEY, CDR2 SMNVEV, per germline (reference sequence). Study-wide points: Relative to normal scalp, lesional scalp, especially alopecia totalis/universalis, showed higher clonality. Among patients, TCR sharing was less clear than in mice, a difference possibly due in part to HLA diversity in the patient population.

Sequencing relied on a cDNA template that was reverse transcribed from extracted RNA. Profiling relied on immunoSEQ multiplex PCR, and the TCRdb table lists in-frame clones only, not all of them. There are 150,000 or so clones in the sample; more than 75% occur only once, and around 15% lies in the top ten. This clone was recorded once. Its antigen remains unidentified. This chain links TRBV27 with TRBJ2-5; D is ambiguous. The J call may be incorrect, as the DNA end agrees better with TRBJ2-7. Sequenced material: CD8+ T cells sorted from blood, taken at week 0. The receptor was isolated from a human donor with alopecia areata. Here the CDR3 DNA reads TGTGCCAGCAGTCCAAGCTCCTACGAGCAGTACTTC. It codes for CASSPSSYEQYF.